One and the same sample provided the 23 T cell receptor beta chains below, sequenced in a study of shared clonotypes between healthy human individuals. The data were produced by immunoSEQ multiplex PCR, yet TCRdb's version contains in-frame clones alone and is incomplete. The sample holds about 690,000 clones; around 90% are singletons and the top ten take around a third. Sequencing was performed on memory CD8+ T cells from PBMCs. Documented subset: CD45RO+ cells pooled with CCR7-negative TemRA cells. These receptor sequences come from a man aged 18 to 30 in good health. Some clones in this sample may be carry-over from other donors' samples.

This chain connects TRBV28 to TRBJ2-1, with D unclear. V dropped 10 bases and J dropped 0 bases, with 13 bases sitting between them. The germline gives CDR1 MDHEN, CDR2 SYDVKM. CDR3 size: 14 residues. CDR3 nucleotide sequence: TGTGCCACGCTCGGGCGGAGCTCCTACAATGAGCAGTTCTTC. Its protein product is CATLGRSSYNEQFF. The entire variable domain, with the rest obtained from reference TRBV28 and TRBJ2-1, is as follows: DVKVTQSSRYLVKRTGEKVFLECVQDMDHENMFWYRQDPGLGLRLIYFSYDVKMKEKGDIPEGYSVSREKKERFSLILESASTNQTSMYLCATLGRSSYNEQFFGPGTRLTVL.

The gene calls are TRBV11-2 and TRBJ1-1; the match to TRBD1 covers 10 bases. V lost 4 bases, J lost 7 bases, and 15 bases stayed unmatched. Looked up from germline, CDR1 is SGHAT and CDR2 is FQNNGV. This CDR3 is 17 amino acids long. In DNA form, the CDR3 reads TGTGCCAGCAGCTCACTGGGGTTCCGGGACAGGGGATTTGAAGCTTTCTTT. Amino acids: CASSSLGFRDRGFEAFF.

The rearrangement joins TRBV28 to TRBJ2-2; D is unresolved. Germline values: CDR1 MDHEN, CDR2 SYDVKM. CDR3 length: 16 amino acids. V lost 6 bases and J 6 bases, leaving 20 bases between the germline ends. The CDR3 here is CASSLTSGIKAGELFF. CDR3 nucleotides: TGTGCCAGCAGCCTAACTTCTGGCATTAAGGCCGGGGAGCTGTTTTTT.

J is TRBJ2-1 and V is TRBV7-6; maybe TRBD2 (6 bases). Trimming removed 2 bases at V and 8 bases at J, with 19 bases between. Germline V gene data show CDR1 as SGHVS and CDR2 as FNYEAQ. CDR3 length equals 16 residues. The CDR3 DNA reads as TGTGCCAGCAGCTTACCTCAGGCTAGCGCCCGTCATGAGCAGTTCTTC. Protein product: CASSLPQASARHEQFF.

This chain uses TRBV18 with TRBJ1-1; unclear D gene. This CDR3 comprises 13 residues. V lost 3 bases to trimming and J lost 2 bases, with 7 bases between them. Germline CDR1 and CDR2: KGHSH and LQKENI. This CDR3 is CASSPETNTEAFF. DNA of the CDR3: TGTGCCAGCTCACCCGAAACAAACACTGAAGCTTTCTTT.

The CDR3 region has the DNA TGTGCCAGCTCACCAGGTGCCGAAGCTTTCTTT. Amino acid sequence: CASSPGAEAFF. The chain recombines TRBV18 with TRBJ1-1; D is ambiguous. V was cut by 2 bases and J by 8 bases, with 6 bases left in between. Per germline, CDR1 KGHSH and CDR2 LQKENI. This CDR3 has 11 amino acids.

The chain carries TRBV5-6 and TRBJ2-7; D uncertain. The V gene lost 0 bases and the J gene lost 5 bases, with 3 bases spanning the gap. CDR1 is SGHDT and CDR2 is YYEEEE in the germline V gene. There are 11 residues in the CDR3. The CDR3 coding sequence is TGTGCCAGCAGCTTGGGAGACGAGCAGTACTTC. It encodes CASSLGDEQYF.

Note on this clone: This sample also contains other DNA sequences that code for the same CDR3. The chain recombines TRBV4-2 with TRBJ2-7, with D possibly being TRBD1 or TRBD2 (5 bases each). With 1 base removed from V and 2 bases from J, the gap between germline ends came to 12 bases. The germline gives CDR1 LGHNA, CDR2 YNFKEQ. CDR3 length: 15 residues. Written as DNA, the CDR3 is TGTGCCAGCAGCCAAGCCGGGTCGGGACCCTACGAGCAGTACTTC. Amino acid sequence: CASSQAGSGPYEQYF.

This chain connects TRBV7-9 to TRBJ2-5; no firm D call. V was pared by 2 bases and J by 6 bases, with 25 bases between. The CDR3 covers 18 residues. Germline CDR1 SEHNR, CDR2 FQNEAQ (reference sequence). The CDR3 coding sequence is TGTGCCAGCAGCTTAATTCGCACATATCCCTCCGCCGCCAAGACCCAGTACTTC. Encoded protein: CASSLIRTYPSAAKTQYF.

CDR3 protein: CASSDSQGVAETQYF. DNA of the CDR3: TGTGCCAGCAGTGACAGCCAGGGAGTAGCAGAGACCCAGTACTTC. The chain combines TRBV6-1 with TRBJ2-5, with D possibly being TRBD1 or TRBD2 (5 bases each). V was cut by 3 bases and J by 4 bases, with 15 bases left in between. The germline V gene has CDR1 MNHNS and CDR2 SASEGT. The CDR3 covers 15 residues.

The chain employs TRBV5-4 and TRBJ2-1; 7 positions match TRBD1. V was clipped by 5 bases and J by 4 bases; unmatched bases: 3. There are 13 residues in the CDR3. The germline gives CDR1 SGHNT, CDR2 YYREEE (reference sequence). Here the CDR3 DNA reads TGTGCCAGCAGAACGGGACAGTACAATGAGCAGTTCTTC. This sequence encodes CASRTGQYNEQFF.

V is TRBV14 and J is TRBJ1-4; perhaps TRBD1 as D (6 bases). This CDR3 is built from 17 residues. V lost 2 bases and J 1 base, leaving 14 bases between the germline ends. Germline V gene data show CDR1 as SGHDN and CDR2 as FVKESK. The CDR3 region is CASSQLRAGVTNEKLFF. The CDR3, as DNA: TGTGCCAGCAGCCAACTCCGGGCAGGGGTAACTAATGAAAAACTGTTTTTT.

The CDR3 DNA reads as TGCGCCAGCAGCCCGAAAATTAGGAGCCAGAACACTGAAGCTTTCTTT. Translation gives CASSPKIRSQNTEAFF. The chain uses TRBV4-1 and TRBJ1-1; unclear D gene. Between the trimmed V and J ends, which lost 4 bases and 1 base, there was a span of 16 bases. CDR3 length equals 16 residues. Germline V gives CDR1 MGHRA, CDR2 YSYEKL.

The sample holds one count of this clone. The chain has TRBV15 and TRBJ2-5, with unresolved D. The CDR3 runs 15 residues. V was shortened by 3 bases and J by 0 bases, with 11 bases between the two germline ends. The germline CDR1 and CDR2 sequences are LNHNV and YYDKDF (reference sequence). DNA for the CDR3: TGTGCCACCAGCAGCCTGGCAGAGTACCAAGAGACCCAGTACTTC. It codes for CATSSLAEYQETQYF.

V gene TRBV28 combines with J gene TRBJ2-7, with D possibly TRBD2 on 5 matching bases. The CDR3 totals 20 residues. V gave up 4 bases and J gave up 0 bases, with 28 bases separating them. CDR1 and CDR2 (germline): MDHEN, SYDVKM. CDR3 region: CASSSHSLATLLSSSYEQYF. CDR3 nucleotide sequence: TGTGCCAGCAGTTCCCACTCTCTAGCAACCCTCCTCTCTAGCTCCTACGAGCAGTACTTC.

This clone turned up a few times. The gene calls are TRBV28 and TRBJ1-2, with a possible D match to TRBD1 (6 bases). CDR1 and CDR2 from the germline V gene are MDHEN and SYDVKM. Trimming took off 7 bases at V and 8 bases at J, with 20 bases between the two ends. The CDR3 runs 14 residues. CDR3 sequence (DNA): TGTGCCAGCATGGAGGCGGTTACAGGGCGGGGCTACACCTTC. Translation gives CASMEAVTGRGYTF.

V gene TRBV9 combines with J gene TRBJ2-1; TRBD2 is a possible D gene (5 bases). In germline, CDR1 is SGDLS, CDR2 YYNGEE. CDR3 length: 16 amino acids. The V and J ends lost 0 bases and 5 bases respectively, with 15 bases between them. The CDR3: CASSVATNPGNNEQFF. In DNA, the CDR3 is TGTGCCAGCAGCGTAGCTACCAATCCGGGAAACAATGAGCAGTTCTTC.

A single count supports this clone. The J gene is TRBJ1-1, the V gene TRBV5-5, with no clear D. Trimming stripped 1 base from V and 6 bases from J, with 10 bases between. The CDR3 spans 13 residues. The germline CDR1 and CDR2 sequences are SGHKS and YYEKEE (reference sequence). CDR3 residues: CASSLWWAAEAFF. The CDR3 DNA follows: TGTGCCAGCAGCTTGTGGTGGGCCGCTGAAGCTTTCTTT.

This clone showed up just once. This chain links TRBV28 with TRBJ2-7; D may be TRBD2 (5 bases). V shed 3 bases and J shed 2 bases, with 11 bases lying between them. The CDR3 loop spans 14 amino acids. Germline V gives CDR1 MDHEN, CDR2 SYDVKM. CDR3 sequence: CASSFSRVPYEQYF. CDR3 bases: TGTGCCAGCAGTTTTTCGAGGGTGCCCTACGAGCAGTACTTC. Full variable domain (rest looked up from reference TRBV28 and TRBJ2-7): DVKVTQSSRYLVKRTGEKVFLECVQDMDHENMFWYRQDPGLGLRLIYFSYDVKMKEKGDIPEGYSVSREKKERFSLILESASTNQTSMYLCASSFSRVPYEQYFGPGTRLTVT.

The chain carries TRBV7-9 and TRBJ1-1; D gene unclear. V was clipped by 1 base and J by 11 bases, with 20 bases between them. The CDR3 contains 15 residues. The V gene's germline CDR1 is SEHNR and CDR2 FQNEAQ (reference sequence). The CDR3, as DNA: TGTGCCAGCAGCTTAGGCAGGAGAGGGCCACTTGGGGCTTTCTTT. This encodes CASSLGRRGPLGAFF.

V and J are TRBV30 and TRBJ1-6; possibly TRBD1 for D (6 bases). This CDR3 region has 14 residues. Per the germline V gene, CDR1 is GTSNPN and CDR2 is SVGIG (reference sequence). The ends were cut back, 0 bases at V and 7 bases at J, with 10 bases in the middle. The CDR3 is CAWSVVDRNSPLHF. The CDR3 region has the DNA TGTGCCTGGAGTGTAGTGGACAGAAATTCACCCCTCCACTTT.

CDR3 residues: CASSSHLAGVGYEQYF. The CDR3 DNA reads as TGTGCCAGCAGCTCACACCTAGCGGGAGTTGGGTACGAGCAGTACTTC. The gene calls are TRBV7-2 and TRBJ2-7; TRBD2 agrees at 10 bases. The CDR3 has 16 residues. The germline V gene encodes CDR1 SGHTA and CDR2 FQGNSA. V shed 4 bases, J shed 4 bases, and the junction held 10 bases outside the gene matches.

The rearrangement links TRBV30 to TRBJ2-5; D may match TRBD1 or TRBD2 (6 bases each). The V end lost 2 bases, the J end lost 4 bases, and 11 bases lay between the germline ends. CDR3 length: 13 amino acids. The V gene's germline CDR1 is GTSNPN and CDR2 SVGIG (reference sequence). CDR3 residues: CAWSPQGGETQYF. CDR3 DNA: TGTGCCTGGAGTCCACAGGGAGGAGAGACCCAGTACTTC.